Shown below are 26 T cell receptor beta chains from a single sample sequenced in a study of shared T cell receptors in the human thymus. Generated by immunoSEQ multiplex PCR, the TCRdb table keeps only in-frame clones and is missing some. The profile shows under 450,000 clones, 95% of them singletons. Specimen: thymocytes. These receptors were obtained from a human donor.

The CDR3 DNA follows: TGTGCCACCCTGGAACCGAACTATGGCTACACCTTC. Translated: CATLEPNYGYTF. J is TRBJ1-2 and V is TRBV6-6; D not resolved. Trimming left V 10 bases short and J 2 bases short, with 11 bases between. Germline lookup yields CDR1 MNHNY and CDR2 SVGAGI (reference sequence). The CDR3 is 12 amino acids.

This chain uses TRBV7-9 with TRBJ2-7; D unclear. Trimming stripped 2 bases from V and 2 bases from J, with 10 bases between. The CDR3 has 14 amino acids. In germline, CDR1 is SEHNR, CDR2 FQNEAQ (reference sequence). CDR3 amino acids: CASSLRSAPYEQYF. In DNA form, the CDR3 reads TGTGCCAGCAGCTTACGGAGCGCTCCCTACGAGCAGTACTTC.

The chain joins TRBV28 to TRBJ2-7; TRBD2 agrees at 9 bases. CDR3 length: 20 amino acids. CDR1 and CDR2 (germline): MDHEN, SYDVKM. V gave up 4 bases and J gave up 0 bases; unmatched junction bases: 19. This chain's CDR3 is CASSYPRPRGASGISYEQYF. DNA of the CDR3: TGTGCCAGCAGTTACCCCCGGCCAAGGGGAGCTAGCGGGATCTCCTACGAGCAGTACTTC.

The CDR3 loop is CASLGRSGANVLTF. CDR3 coding DNA: TGCGCCAGCCTAGGTCGGTCTGGGGCCAACGTCCTGACTTTC. The rearrangement joins TRBV10-2 to TRBJ2-6; D is ambiguous. The CDR3 sequence is 14 residues long. V was shortened by 8 bases and J by 1 base, with 9 bases between the two germline ends. CDR1 is WSHSY and CDR2 is SAAADI in the germline V gene.

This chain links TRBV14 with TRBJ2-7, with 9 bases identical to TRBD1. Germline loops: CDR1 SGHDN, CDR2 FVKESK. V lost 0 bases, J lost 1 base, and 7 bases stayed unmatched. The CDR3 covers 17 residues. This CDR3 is CASSQEDRGRFSYEQYF. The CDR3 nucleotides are TGTGCCAGCAGCCAAGAGGACAGGGGCCGTTTTTCCTACGAGCAGTACTTC.

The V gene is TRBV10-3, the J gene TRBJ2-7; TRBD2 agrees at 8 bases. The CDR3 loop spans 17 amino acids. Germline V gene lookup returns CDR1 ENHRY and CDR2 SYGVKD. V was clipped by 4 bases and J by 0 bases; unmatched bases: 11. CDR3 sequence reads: CAISARRGGRDSYEQYF. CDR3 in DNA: TGTGCCATCAGTGCGCGTCGGGGGGGTCGGGACTCCTACGAGCAGTACTTC.

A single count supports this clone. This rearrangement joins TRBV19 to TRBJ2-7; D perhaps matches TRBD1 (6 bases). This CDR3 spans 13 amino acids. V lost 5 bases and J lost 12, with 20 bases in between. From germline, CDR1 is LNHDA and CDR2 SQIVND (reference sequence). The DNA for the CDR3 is TGTGCCAGTAGTGGGGGCCAGGGGTCGGGACGGTACTTC. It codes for CASSGGQGSGRYF.

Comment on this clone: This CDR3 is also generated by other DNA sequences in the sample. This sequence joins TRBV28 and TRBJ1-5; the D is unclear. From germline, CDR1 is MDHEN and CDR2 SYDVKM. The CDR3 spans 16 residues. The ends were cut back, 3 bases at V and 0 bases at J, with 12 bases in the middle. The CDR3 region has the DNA TGTGCCAGCAGTTTTGGGTCACCGTATAGCAATCAGCCCCAGCATTTT. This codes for CASSFGSPYSNQPQHF.

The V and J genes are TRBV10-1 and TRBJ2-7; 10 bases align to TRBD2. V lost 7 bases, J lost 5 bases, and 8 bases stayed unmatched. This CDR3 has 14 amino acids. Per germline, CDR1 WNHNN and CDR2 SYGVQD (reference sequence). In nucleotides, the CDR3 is TGCGCCAGCAACTCCTCCGGGACTAGCGACGAGCAGTACTTC. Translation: CASNSSGTSDEQYF.

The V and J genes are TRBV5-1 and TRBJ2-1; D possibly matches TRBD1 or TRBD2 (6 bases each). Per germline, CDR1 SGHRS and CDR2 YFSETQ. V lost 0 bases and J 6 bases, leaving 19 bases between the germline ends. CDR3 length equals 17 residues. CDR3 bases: TGCGCCAGCAGCTTGGCCGGTCTCGGGGGCGCGGGCAATGAGCAGTTCTTC. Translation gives CASSLAGLGGAGNEQFF.

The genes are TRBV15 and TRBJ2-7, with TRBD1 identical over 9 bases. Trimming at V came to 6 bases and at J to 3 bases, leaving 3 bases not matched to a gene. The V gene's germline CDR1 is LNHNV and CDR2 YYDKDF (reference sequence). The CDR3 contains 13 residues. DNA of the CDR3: TGTGCCACCAGGGGGACAGGGAGCTACGAGCAGTACTTC. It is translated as CATRGTGSYEQYF.

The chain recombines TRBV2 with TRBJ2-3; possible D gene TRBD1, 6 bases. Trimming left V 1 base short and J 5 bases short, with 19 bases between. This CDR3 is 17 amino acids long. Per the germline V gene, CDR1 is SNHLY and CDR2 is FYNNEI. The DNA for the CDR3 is TGTGCCAGCAGTGAAGATCGGGCTCAGGGGATCGGAGATACGCAGTATTTT. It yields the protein CASSEDRAQGIGDTQYF.

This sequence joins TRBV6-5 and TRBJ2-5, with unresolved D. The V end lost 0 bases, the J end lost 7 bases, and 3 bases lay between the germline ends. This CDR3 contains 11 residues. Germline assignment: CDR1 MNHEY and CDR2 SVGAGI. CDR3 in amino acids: CASSYSGTQYF. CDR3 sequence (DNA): TGTGCCAGCAGTTACTCCGGGACCCAGTACTTC.

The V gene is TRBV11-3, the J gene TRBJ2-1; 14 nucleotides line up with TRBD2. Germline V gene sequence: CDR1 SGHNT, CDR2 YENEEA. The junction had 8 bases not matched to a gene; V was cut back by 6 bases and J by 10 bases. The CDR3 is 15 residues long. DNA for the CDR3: TGTGCCAGCAGGCGGACGGGACTAGCGGGAGAAGAGCAGTTCTTC. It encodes CASRRTGLAGEEQFF. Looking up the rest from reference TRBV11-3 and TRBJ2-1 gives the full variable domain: EAGVVQSPRYKIIEKKQPVAFWCNPISGHNTLYWYLQNLGQGPELLIRYENEEAVDDSQLPKDRFSAERLKGVDSTLKIQPAELGDSAVYLCASRRTGLAGEEQFFGPGTRLTVL.

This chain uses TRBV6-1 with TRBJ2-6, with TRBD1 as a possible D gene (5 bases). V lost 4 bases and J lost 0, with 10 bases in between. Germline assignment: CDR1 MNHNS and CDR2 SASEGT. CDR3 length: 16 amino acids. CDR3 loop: CASSVGQVSGANVLTF. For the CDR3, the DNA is TGTGCCAGCAGTGTAGGACAAGTCTCTGGGGCCAACGTCCTGACTTTC.

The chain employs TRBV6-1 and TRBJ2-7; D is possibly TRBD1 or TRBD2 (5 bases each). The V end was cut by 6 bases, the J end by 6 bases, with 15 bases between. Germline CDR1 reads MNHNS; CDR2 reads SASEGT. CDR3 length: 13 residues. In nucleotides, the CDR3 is TGTGCCAGCAGCAGGCAGGGTGGGAGCGAGCAGTACTTC. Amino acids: CASSRQGGSEQYF.

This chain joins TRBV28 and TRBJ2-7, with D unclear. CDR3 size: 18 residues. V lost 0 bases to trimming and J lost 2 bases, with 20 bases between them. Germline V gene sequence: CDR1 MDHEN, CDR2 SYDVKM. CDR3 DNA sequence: TGTGCCAGCAGTTTATGCATTCGAGACACTTTACCTCCCTACGAGCAGTACTTC. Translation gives CASSLCIRDTLPPYEQYF. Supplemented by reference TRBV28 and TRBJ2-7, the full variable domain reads DVKVTQSSRYLVKRTGEKVFLECVQDMDHENMFWYRQDPGLGLRLIYFSYDVKMKEKGDIPEGYSVSREKKERFSLILESASTNQTSMYLCASSLCIRDTLPPYEQYFGPGTRLTVT.

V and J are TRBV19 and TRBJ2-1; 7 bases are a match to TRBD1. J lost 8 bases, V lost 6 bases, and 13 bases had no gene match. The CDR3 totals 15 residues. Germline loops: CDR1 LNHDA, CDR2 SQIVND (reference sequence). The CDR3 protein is CASSRDSNGGDEQFF. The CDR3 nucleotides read TGTGCCAGTAGCCGGGACAGCAATGGGGGCGATGAGCAGTTCTTC.

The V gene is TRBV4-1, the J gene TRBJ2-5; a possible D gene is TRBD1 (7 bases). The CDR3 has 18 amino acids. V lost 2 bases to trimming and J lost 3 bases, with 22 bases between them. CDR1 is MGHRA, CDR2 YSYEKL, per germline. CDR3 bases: TGCGCCAGCAGCCAACGCCCGAGTGATGTCAGGGGGGAAGAGACCCAGTACTTC. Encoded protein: CASSQRPSDVRGEETQYF.

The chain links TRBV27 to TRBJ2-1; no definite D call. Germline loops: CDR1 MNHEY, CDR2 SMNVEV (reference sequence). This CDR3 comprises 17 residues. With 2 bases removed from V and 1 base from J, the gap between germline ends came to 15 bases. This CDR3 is CASSLPETPFSYNEQFF. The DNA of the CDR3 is TGTGCCAGCAGTTTACCAGAGACCCCCTTTTCCTACAATGAGCAGTTCTTC.

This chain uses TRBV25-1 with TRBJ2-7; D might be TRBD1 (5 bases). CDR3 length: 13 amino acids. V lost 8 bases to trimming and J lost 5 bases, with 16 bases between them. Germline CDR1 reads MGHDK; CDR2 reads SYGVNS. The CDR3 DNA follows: TGTGCCAGCTCCCAAGGGGATTTCAACGAGCAGTACTTC. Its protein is CASSQGDFNEQYF.

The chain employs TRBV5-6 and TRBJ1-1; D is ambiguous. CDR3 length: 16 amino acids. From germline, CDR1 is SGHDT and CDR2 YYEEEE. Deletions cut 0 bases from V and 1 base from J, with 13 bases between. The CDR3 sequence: CASSLEGHSRNTEAFF. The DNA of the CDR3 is TGTGCCAGCAGCTTGGAGGGCCACAGCAGGAACACTGAAGCTTTCTTT.

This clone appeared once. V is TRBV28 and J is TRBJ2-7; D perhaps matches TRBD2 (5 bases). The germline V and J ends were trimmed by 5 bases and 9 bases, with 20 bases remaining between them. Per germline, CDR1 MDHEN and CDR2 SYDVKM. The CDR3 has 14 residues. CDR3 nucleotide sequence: TGTGCCAGCAGTCCCCCGGCGGGCCCGAAGGCGCAGTACTTC. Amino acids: CASSPPAGPKAQYF.

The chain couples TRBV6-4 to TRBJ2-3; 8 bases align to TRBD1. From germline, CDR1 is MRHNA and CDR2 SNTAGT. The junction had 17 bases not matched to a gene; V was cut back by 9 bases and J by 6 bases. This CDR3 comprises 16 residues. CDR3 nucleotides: TGTGCCAGGACGCTCAGGGCAGGGGGCCGGGTGGATACGCAGTATTTT. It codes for CARTLRAGGRVDTQYF.

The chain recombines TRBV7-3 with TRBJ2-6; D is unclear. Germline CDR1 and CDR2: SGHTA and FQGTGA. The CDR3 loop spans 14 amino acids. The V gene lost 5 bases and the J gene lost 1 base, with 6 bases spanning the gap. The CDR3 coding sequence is TGTGCCAGCAGCCCGATATCTGGGGCCAACGTCCTGACTTTC. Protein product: CASSPISGANVLTF.

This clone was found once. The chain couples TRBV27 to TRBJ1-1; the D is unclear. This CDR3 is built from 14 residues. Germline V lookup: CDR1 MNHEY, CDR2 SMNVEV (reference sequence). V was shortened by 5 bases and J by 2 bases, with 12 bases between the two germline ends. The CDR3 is CASSPFKKNTEAFF. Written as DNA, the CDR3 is TGTGCCAGCAGTCCTTTTAAGAAAAACACTGAAGCTTTCTTT.